This TCR beta chain was identified in a study of neurological immune-mediated disorders. Study-wide results and caveats: When repertoires were grouped phylogenetically, those of 18 of 34 multiple sclerosis patients fell into one related-CDR3 cluster, a possible signature.

This clonotype was seen more than once but under ten times. Its matching antigen is unknown. The authors made cDNA by 5'RACE with 10-nucleotide random UMIs. Every sequencing run gave over 180 million TCR-beta sequences, taken from 15-18 subjects. TCRdb used MiXCR to reprocess the 5' RACE reads, holding one entry per CDR3 protein. Among 80,000 to 100,000 distinct CDR3 sequences listed, 3.5% were seen once. The CDR3 has 13 amino acids. V lost 3 bases and J lost 9, with 11 bases in between. Germline CDR1 reads KGHDR; CDR2 reads SFDVKD. The rearrangement joins TRBV24-1 to TRBJ2-1; D perhaps matches TRBD1 (6 bases). The sequence derives from a woman aged 50 to 60 with multiple sclerosis. The sequencing input was PBMCs. CDR3 protein: CATSDPARGEQFF. Here the CDR3 DNA reads TGTGCCACCAGTGATCCCGCCAGGGGTGAGCAGTTCTTC.